A selection of T cell receptor beta chains follows, all from one sample in a study of shared clonotypes between healthy human individuals. Libraries were prepared by immunoSEQ multiplex PCR; TCRdb keeps only in-frame clonotypes and omits some of them. The top ten clones hold roughly 24% of a sample with 550,000 to 750,000 clones, around 92% of them seen once. The sequenced sample was naive CD8+ T cells sorted from blood. Source of these receptors: a man aged 25-40 years in good health. CDR3s include the opening cysteine and the closing phenylalanine or tryptophan. The D gene is left open where the match is weak. Size tells how often a clone was seen (once, few, many) or the class of an expanded clone, and some rows leave it out.

v_call	j_call	clone_size	d_call	cdr3_aa	cdr3_nt
TRBV6-5	TRBJ2-7	.	.	CASSLRDISYEQYF	TGTGCCAGCAGCCTCCGGGACATCTCCTACGAGCAGTACTTC
TRBV11-2	TRBJ2-1	.	.	CASSLPAGDNEQFF	TGTGCCAGCAGCTTACCAGCGGGTGACAATGAGCAGTTCTTC
TRBV27	TRBJ2-7	.	TRBD2	CASTHRGGRWDEQYF	TGTGCCAGCACCCACCGGGGCGGGAGGTGGGACGAGCAGTACTTC
TRBV29-1	TRBJ2-7	once	TRBD1	CSVPDLTTGGFEQYF	TGCAGCGTCCCCGACCTGACGACAGGGGGCTTCGAGCAGTACTTC
TRBV29-1	TRBJ2-7	.	TRBD2	CSVILAGDSYEQYF	TGCAGCGTTATCTTAGCGGGAGACTCCTACGAGCAGTACTTC
TRBV5-4	TRBJ2-1	.	TRBD2	CASSPLLAGGDNEQFF	TGTGCCAGCAGCCCACTACTAGCGGGAGGGGACAATGAGCAGTTCTTC
TRBV4-3	TRBJ1-1	.	TRBD1	CASSQVGRGGNTEAFF	TGCGCCAGCAGCCAAGTGGGCAGGGGGGGGAACACTGAAGCTTTCTTT
TRBV28	TRBJ1-1	.	TRBD1	CASSFSDRALMNTEAFF	TGTGCCAGCAGTTTCTCGGACAGGGCCCTCATGAACACTGAAGCTTTCTTT
TRBV27	TRBJ1-4	once	.	CASSYRLNEKLFF	TGTGCCAGCAGTTACCGGCTTAATGAAAAACTGTTTTTT
TRBV5-6	TRBJ2-3	.	.	CASSPGGGGGPTDTQYF	TGTGCCAGCAGCCCCGGTGGTGGCGGAGGACCCACAGATACGCAGTATTTT
TRBV6-5	TRBJ1-1	.	.	CASSWGVKGPEAFF	TGTGCCAGCAGCTGGGGGGTAAAGGGTCCTGAAGCTTTCTTT
TRBV10-2	TRBJ2-7	.	TRBD2	CASSSGGYYEQYF	TGCGCCAGCAGTAGCGGGGGATACTACGAGCAGTACTTC
TRBV7-8	TRBJ2-5	.	.	CASSLPVTDTSETQYF	TGTGCCAGCAGCTTGCCGGTGACTGACACCTCAGAGACCCAGTACTTC
TRBV7-6	TRBJ2-7	.	.	CASSFRDRPGVDEQYF	TGTGCCAGCAGCTTCCGAGACCGACCCGGGGTCGACGAGCAGTACTTC
TRBV9	TRBJ1-2	.	TRBD1	CASSVGQGKDYGYTF	TGTGCCAGCAGCGTAGGACAGGGTAAAGACTATGGCTACACCTTC
TRBV28	TRBJ2-7	.	.	CASSSGRSYEQYF	TGTGCCAGCAGTTCGGGACGGAGCTACGAGCAGTACTTC
TRBV7-3	TRBJ2-2	.	.	CASSANVYGELFF	TGTGCCAGCAGCGCAAATGTATACGGGGAGCTGTTTTTT
TRBV27	TRBJ2-3	.	.	CASSLRGRGIADTQYF	TGTGCCAGCAGTTTACGGGGTAGGGGTATCGCAGATACGCAGTATTTT
TRBV2	TRBJ1-2	.	TRBD1	CASSVGQGSYGYTF	TGTGCCAGCAGTGTCGGACAGGGATCGTATGGCTACACCTTC
TRBV7-6	TRBJ2-5	.	.	CASSLFSGLQETQYF	TGTGCCAGCAGCTTATTTTCCGGATTACAAGAGACCCAGTACTTC
TRBV28	TRBJ1-5	.	.	CASSRERTNQPQHF	TGTGCCAGCAGCAGGGAGAGGACGAATCAGCCCCAGCATTTT
TRBV9	TRBJ2-3	.	TRBD1	CASSPSTGGSPIF	TGTGCCAGCAGCCCATCGACAGGGGGGTCACCGATTTTT
TRBV6-1	TRBJ2-7	.	.	CASKQSSYEQYF	TGTGCCAGCAAACAGTCTTCCTACGAGCAGTACTTC
TRBV28	TRBJ2-2	.	TRBD2	CASTHGDYNTGELFF	TGTGCCAGCACACACGGGGACTACAACACCGGGGAGCTGTTTTTT
TRBV4-1	TRBJ2-7	.	TRBD2	CASSQLGLAATYEQYF	TGCGCCAGCAGCCAACTGGGACTAGCGGCAACCTACGAGCAGTACTTC
TRBV19	TRBJ2-7	.	.	CASSIFLGSQYEQYF	TGTGCCAGTAGTATCTTTTTGGGTTCCCAGTACGAGCAGTACTTC
TRBV7-8	TRBJ1-1	.	TRBD1	CASSPTRITGGMNTEAFF	TGTGCCAGCAGCCCCACCCGAATAACAGGGGGCATGAACACTGAAGCTTTCTTT
TRBV7-2	TRBJ2-3	.	.	CASSLVVLGGLGTDTQYF	TGTGCCAGCAGCTTAGTAGTTCTCGGGGGATTGGGCACAGATACGCAGTATTTT
TRBV29-1	TRBJ2-2	once	.	CSVQALAQNTGELFF	TGCAGCGTTCAAGCACTAGCACAGAACACCGGGGAGCTGTTTTTT
TRBV2	TRBJ1-2	.	TRBD1	CASRTGVLYYGYTF	TGTGCCAGCCGGACAGGGGTACTTTACTATGGCTACACCTTC
TRBV19	TRBJ2-2	.	.	CASSLTAPGELFF	TGTGCCAGTAGTTTAACAGCCCCCGGGGAGCTGTTTTTT
TRBV28	TRBJ2-7	once	TRBD2	CASSLTEGRDDEQYF	TGTGCCAGCAGTTTAACGGAGGGGAGGGACGACGAGCAGTACTTC
TRBV21-1	TRBJ2-6	.	.	CASSKTGAGANVLTF	TGTGCCAGCAGCAAAACCGGAGCTGGGGCCAACGTCCTGACTTTC
TRBV11-2	TRBJ2-1	medium-sized	.	CASSSIGGEQFF	TGTGCCAGCAGCTCGATAGGAGGCGAGCAGTTCTTC
TRBV9	TRBJ2-5	once	.	CASSGVSGQETQYF	TGTGCCAGCAGCGGGGTTTCGGGACAAGAGACCCAGTACTTC
TRBV27	TRBJ2-2	.	.	CASSLDRRESTPTTGELFF	TGTGCCAGCAGTTTGGACAGGCGGGAATCGACCCCCACCACCGGGGAGCTGTTTTTT
TRBV7-2	TRBJ1-2	.	.	CASSLLIQGGGYTF	TGTGCCAGCAGCTTGTTAATACAGGGTGGTGGCTACACCTTC
TRBV2	TRBJ1-5	.	.	CASTLFKSNQPQHF	TGTGCCAGCACCCTATTTAAGAGCAATCAGCCCCAGCATTTT
TRBV28	TRBJ2-7	few	TRBD2	CASSYPSGTSYEQYF	TGTGCCAGCAGTTACCCTAGCGGTACTTCCTACGAGCAGTACTTC
TRBV9	TRBJ1-5	.	.	CASSASEGINQPQHF	TGTGCCAGCAGCGCCTCAGAGGGGATTAATCAGCCCCAGCATTTT
TRBV19	TRBJ1-1	.	.	CASSTGPTLNTEAFF	TGTGCCAGTAGCACGGGGCCAACTTTGAACACTGAAGCTTTCTTT
TRBV27	TRBJ1-1	.	.	CASSLGPGIGTEAFF	TGTGCCAGCAGTTTGGGTCCGGGAATTGGAACTGAAGCTTTCTTT
TRBV4-1	TRBJ2-7	.	.	CASSQDLNRDSWGVYEQYF	TGCGCCAGCAGCCAAGATCTGAACAGGGACTCCTGGGGGGTCTACGAGCAGTACTTC
TRBV10-2	TRBJ2-5	.	.	CASSESDGQETQYF	TGCGCCAGCAGTGAGTCGGACGGACAAGAGACCCAGTACTTC
TRBV7-9	TRBJ2-3	.	.	CASSLYSRETDTQYF	TGTGCCAGCAGCTTATATTCCAGGGAAACAGATACGCAGTATTTT
TRBV5-1	TRBJ2-7	.	TRBD1	CASSLAGTGYNEQYF	TGCGCCAGCAGCTTGGCCGGGACAGGGTACAACGAGCAGTACTTC
TRBV27	TRBJ2-3	once	TRBD2	CASSLILAGGGTDTQYF	TGTGCCAGCAGTCTCATTCTAGCGGGAGGGGGCACAGATACGCAGTATTTT
TRBV5-5	TRBJ2-7	.	.	CASSLNPSAYEQYF	TGTGCCAGCAGCTTGAATCCTTCGGCCTACGAGCAGTACTTC
TRBV4-1	TRBJ2-7	.	TRBD2	CASSQGTSSYEQYF	TGCGCCAGCAGCCAAGGGACTAGTTCCTACGAGCAGTACTTC
TRBV5-1	TRBJ2-7	.	.	CASSLVGSYEQYF	TGCGCCAGCAGCTTGGTGGGGTCCTACGAGCAGTACTTC
TRBV7-8	TRBJ2-3	once	TRBD2	CASSPLAGGNTDTQYF	TGTGCCAGCAGCCCACTAGCGGGAGGGAACACAGATACGCAGTATTTT
TRBV27	TRBJ2-2	.	.	CASRASPGELFF	TGTGCCAGCCGGGCCAGCCCCGGGGAGCTGTTTTTT
TRBV5-4	TRBJ2-2	.	TRBD2	CASSLGLAGVNTGELFF	TGTGCCAGCAGCTTGGGACTAGCGGGAGTTAACACCGGGGAGCTGTTTTTT
TRBV2	TRBJ1-3	.	.	CASSLRDEGNTIYF	TGTGCCAGCAGTCTCCGGGACGAAGGAAACACCATATATTTT
TRBV5-4	TRBJ2-3	.	.	CASSPVGPTDTQYF	TGTGCCAGCAGCCCCGTAGGTCCGACAGATACGCAGTATTTT
TRBV27	TRBJ2-2	.	TRBD2	CASSTTSGNTGELFF	TGTGCCAGCAGTACGACTAGCGGGAACACCGGGGAGCTGTTTTTT
TRBV5-6	TRBJ2-1	once	TRBD1	CASTLRQGAYNEQFF	TGTGCCAGCACCCTGCGACAGGGGGCCTACAATGAGCAGTTCTTC
TRBV9	TRBJ2-2	.	TRBD1	CASSVAGTGDTGELFF	TGTGCCAGCAGCGTAGCCGGGACAGGGGACACCGGGGAGCTGTTTTTT
TRBV28	TRBJ2-3	.	.	CASSLSAGFTSTDTQYF	TGTGCCAGCAGTTTATCCGCGGGCTTCACTAGCACAGATACGCAGTATTTT
TRBV11-3	TRBJ2-1	.	.	CASSGTHNEQFF	TGTGCCAGCAGCGGGACTCACAATGAGCAGTTCTTC